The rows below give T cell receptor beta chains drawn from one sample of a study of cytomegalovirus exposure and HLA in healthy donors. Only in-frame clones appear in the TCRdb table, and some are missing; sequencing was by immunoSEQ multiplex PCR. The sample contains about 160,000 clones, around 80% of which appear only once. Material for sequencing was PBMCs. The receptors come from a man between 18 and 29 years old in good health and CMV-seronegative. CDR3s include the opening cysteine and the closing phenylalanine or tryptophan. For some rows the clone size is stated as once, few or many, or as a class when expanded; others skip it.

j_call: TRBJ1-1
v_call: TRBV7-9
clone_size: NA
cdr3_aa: CASSGTGGFGTEAFF

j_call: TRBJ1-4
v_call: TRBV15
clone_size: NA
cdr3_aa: CATSRRDTYEKLFF

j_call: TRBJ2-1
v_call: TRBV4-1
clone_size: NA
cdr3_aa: CASSHLRTGYEQFF

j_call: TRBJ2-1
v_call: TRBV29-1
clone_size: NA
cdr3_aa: CSVEVGKQYYNEQFF

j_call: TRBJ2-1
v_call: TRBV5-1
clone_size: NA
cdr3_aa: CASSLVPLAGGVNEQFF

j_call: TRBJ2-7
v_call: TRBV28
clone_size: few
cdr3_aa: CASSFGQGERYEQYF

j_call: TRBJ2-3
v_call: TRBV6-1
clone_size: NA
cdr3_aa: CASSEAPQTDTQYF

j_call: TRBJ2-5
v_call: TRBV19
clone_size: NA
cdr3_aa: CASSIGGQGAYETQYF

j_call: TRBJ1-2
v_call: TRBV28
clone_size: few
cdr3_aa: CASRGDRFSYTF

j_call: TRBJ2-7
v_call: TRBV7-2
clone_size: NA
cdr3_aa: CASSYPSFGSYEQYF

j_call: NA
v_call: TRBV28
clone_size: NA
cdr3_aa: CASSLGSGISSEQYF

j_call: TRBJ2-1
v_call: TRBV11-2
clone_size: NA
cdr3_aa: CASSARLAGSYNEQFF

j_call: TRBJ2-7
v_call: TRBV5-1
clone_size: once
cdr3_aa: CASSSLQGGLSYEQYF

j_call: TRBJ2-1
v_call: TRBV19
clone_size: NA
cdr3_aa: CASSTGTGYNGQFF

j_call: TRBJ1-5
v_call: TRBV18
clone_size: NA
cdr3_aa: CASSPRDSLNQPQHF

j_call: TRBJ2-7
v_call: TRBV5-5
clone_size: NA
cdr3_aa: CASSLGTELYEQYF

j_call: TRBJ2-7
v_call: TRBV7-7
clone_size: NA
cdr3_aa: CASSRDRGYEQYF

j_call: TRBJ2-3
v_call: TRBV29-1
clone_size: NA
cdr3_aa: CSVEGRRGLASDTQYF

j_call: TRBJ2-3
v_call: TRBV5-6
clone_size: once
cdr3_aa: CASSLVRFPNTQYF

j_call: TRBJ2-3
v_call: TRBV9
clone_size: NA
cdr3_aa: CASSPDGADTDTQYF

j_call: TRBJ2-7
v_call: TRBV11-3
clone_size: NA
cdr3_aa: CASSLGAGSSYEQYF

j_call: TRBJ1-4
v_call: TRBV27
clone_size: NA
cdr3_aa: CASRAATNEKLFF

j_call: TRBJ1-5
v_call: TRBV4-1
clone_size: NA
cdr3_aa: CASSQIDRSNQPQHF

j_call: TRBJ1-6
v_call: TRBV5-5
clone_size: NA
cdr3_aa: CASSRRENSPLHF

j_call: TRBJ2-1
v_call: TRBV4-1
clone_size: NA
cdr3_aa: CASSQYTSGGFDEQFF

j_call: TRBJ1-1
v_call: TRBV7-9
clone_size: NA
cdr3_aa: CASSSLSGEGEAFF

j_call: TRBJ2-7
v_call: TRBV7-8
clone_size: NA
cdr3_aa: CASSQSRAGTYEQYF

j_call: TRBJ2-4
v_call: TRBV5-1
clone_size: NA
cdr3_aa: CASSLVGTGGRENIQYF

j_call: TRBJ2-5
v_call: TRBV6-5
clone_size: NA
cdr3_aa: CASRGRGGRGGTQYF

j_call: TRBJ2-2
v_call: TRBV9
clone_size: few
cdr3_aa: CASSESGRGTGELFF

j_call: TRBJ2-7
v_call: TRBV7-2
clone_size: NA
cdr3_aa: CASSLGGLAGGYPPEQYF

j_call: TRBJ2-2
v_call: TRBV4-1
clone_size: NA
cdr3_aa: CASSQGSGTGELFF

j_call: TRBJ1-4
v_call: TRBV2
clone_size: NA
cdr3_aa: CASSPDSATNEKLFF

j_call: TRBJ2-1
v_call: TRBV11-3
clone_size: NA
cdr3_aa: CASSLEQNSYNEQFF

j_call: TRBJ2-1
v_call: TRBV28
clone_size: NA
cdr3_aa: CASSSYGLAGLHAYNEQFF

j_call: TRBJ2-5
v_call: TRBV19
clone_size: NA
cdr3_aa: CASSIQVRETQYF

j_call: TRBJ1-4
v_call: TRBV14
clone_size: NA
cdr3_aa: CASSQDAGTGFWKLFF

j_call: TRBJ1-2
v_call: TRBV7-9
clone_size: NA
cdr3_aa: CASSSNSDYSGYGYTF

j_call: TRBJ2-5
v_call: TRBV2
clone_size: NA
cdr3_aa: CASSELFRVGETQYF

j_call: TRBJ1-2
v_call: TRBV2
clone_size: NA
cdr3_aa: CASSSDRAGYGYTF

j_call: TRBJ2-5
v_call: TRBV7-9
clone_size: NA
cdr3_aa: CASSSTGGVEQETQYF

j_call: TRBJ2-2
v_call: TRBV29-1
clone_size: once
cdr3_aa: CSVQAGGTGELFF

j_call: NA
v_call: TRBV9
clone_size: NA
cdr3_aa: CASSVGGQPYYEQYF

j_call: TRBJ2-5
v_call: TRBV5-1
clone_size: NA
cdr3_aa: CASSLRGLRQETQYF

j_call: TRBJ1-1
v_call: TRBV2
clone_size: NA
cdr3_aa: CASTGTGMNTEAFF